A selection of T cell receptor beta chains follows, all from one sample in a study of cytomegalovirus exposure and HLA in healthy donors. TCRdb's copy holds only in-frame clones and misses some; the assay was immunoSEQ multiplex PCR. Of fewer than 250,000 clones listed, 70% to 90% are singletons. Sample: PBMCs. The source is a woman aged 18-29 years in good health and CMV-seronegative. Each CDR3 is given with its conserved first and last residue. The order of the fields is J gene, clone size, V gene, D gene, CDR3 DNA, CDR3 protein. A D gene is named only where the DNA matches it firmly. A clone size is listed for some rows: how often the clone was seen (once, few, many), or a class if it is expanded.

TRBJ1-5 | once | TRBV10-3 | NA | TGTGCCATCAGTGGGATACAGAATCAGCCCCAGCATTTT | CAISGIQNQPQHF
TRBJ2-7 | NA | TRBV19 | TRBD2 | TGTGCCAGTAGTATACCGGGGACTCCCGGGGGGGAGCAGTACTTC | CASSIPGTPGGEQYF
TRBJ2-1 | NA | TRBV14 | TRBD2 | TGTGCCAGCAGCCAAGACAAGCGGGAGGGGCTTTTTCGCGAGCAGTTCTTC | CASSQDKREGLFREQFF
TRBJ1-2 | few | TRBV5-1 | NA | TGCGCCAGCAGCTTGGCCGTCCCCTATGGCTACACCTTC | CASSLAVPYGYTF
TRBJ1-5 | NA | TRBV28 | NA | TGTGCCAGCAGTTTAGACAGTTACAATCAGCCCCAGCATTTT | CASSLDSYNQPQHF
TRBJ2-1 | NA | TRBV11-2 | TRBD1 | TGTGCCAGCCTACTGGGGACAGGGTACTTTAATGAGCAGTTCTTC | CASLLGTGYFNEQFF
TRBJ2-2 | NA | TRBV10-2 | TRBD2 | TGCGCCAGCAGGGGAATAGCGGGGACCGGGGAGCTGTTTTTT | CASRGIAGTGELFF
TRBJ1-2 | NA | TRBV20-1 | NA | TGCAGTGCCCTCCTAGGTGGGGGCTACACCTTC | CSALLGGGYTF
TRBJ1-5 | NA | TRBV18 | TRBD1 | TGTGCCAGCTCACTCTCCGGGACAGGGATTCATCAGCCCCAGCATTTT | CASSLSGTGIHQPQHF
TRBJ1-1 | NA | TRBV7-6 | TRBD1 | TGTGCCAGCAGCTTAGGGACAGGGGGAGGGACTGAAGCTTTCTTT | CASSLGTGGGTEAFF
TRBJ2-3 | NA | TRBV28 | NA | TGTGCCAGCAGTGAAATAGCGGGCACAGATACGCAGTATTTT | CASSEIAGTDTQYF
TRBJ2-5 | few | TRBV6-1 | TRBD2 | TGTGCCAGCAGTCCTAGCGGGGGAGGTTCAGAGACCCAGTACTTC | CASSPSGGGSETQYF
TRBJ1-6 | NA | TRBV4-2 | NA | TGTGCCAGCAGCCCGGAACAGGGAGGGTCACCCCTCCACTTT | CASSPEQGGSPLHF
TRBJ2-1 | NA | TRBV7-8 | TRBD2 | TGTGCCAGCAGCTTAGCCGGGACTAGCGGGCGACTGGTTCAGTTCTTC | CASSLAGTSGRLVQFF
TRBJ2-7 | NA | TRBV10-3 | NA | TGTGCCATCAACCAAGCGGGACAGGCCAACTCCTACGAGCAGTACTTC | CAINQAGQANSYEQYF
TRBJ1-1 | NA | TRBV7-9 | NA | TGTGCCAGCAGCCTTACAATGAACACTGAAGCTTTCTTT | CASSLTMNTEAFF
TRBJ1-2 | NA | TRBV6-5 | NA | TGTGCCACTGGTGTAGACTTCCTCCCCAATGGCTACACCTTC | CATGVDFLPNGYTF
TRBJ2-2 | NA | TRBV30 | NA | TGTGCCTGGGCCGAGGGGGCCGGGGAGCTGTTTTTT | CAWAEGAGELFF
TRBJ1-6 | NA | TRBV7-9 | NA | TGTGCCAGCAGCTACACTAGGGGCGGGAATCTGGGTTCACCCCTCCACTTT | CASSYTRGGNLGSPLHF
TRBJ1-1 | NA | TRBV28 | NA | TGTGCCAGCAGACCGTTACAGGGGAACACTGAAGCTTTCTTT | CASRPLQGNTEAFF
TRBJ2-5 | NA | TRBV4-2 | NA | TGTGCCAGCAGCCAAGGGGTGGGAGAGGAGACCCAGTACTTC | CASSQGVGEETQYF
TRBJ1-4 | NA | TRBV7-9 | TRBD1 | TGTGCCAGCAGCTCTCCCGGGACAGGGACCTTTGGAGAAAAACTGTTTTTT | CASSSPGTGTFGEKLFF
TRBJ1-1 | NA | TRBV30 | NA | TGTGCCTTGGGAAGGGGACTCGAAGCTTTCTTT | CALGRGLEAFF
TRBJ2-2 | NA | TRBV5-4 | TRBD1 | TGTGCCAGCAGCTTGGGACAGGGGGCCGCCGGGGAGCTGTTTTTT | CASSLGQGAAGELFF
TRBJ2-1 | NA | TRBV13 | TRBD2 | TGTGCCAGCAGCTTGGGGACTAGCGGGAGGGAGCAGTTCTTC | CASSLGTSGREQFF
TRBJ2-5 | NA | TRBV5-1 | TRBD1 | TGCGCCAGCAGCTTGGCCATACAGGGGTCGGGAGAGACCCAGTACTTC | CASSLAIQGSGETQYF
TRBJ1-1 | few | TRBV2 | NA | TGTGCCAGCAACCCCCGGAGAAGCACTGAAGCTTTCTTT | CASNPRRSTEAFF
TRBJ1-2 | NA | TRBV25-1 | TRBD1 | TGTGCCAGCAGTGAGGGGGACAGGCCCTATGGCTACACCTTC | CASSEGDRPYGYTF
TRBJ2-5 | NA | TRBV5-4 | NA | TGTGCCAGCAGCCCTAAAGATGAGACCCAGTACTTC | CASSPKDETQYF
TRBJ2-1 | NA | TRBV11-1 | TRBD2 | TGTGCCAGCAGCCCCCGTACTAGCGGCTACAATGAGCAGTTCTTC | CASSPRTSGYNEQFF
TRBJ2-7 | NA | TRBV5-1 | NA | TGCGCCAGCAGCGCGAGGGCGGGAAATGACGAGCAGTACTTC | CASSARAGNDEQYF
TRBJ1-2 | NA | TRBV6-1 | NA | TGTGCCAGCAGTGCTGGAGGAGGGTTGGCTAACTATGGCTACACCTTC | CASSAGGGLANYGYTF
TRBJ1-1 | NA | TRBV5-1 | NA | TGCGCCAGCAGCCAGGGATTAAGGGGTTTCGGTGAAGCTTTCTTT | CASSQGLRGFGEAFF
TRBJ2-7 | once | TRBV7-9 | TRBD1 | TGTGCCAGCAGCCACTCCGGGACAGACTACGAGCAGTACTTC | CASSHSGTDYEQYF
TRBJ2-1 | NA | TRBV7-9 | NA | TGTGCCAGCAGCCGGAATAGGGGGTCCGACCTGTGGGGTGACGATGAGCAGTTCTTC | CASSRNRGSDLWGDDEQFF
TRBJ1-5 | once | TRBV10-1 | NA | TGCGCCAGCGGAGGGAATTTCAATCAGCCCCAGCATTTT | CASGGNFNQPQHF
TRBJ2-7 | few | TRBV5-1 | NA | TGCGCCAGCAGCTTGGATGCTTCCCGGTACGAGCAGTACTTC | CASSLDASRYEQYF
TRBJ1-3 | NA | TRBV11-2 | NA | TGTGCCAGCAGCCCGCGACAGTACTTTGGAAACACCATATATTTT | CASSPRQYFGNTIYF
TRBJ2-7 | NA | TRBV20-1 | NA | TGCAGTGCTCGCGTGGGGGGCGAGCAGTACTTC | CSARVGGEQYF
TRBJ1-5 | NA | TRBV19 | NA | TGTGCCAGTAACGGGAACCGCAATCAGCCCCAGCATTTT | CASNGNRNQPQHF
TRBJ1-4 | few | TRBV4-3 | NA | TGCGCCAGCAGCCAAGATCGACCGAAGACTGCTAATGAAAAACTGTTTTTT | CASSQDRPKTANEKLFF
TRBJ1-4 | NA | TRBV7-9 | TRBD1 | TGTGCCAGCAGCTTCGACAGGGGAGGATATGAAAAACTGTTTTTT | CASSFDRGGYEKLFF
TRBJ1-5 | few | TRBV19 | TRBD1 | TGTGCCAGTACCCAGGGACAGGGGGCAAGGGGCAATCAGCCCCAGCATTTT | CASTQGQGARGNQPQHF
TRBJ1-4 | NA | TRBV27 | NA | TGTGCCAGCAGTTTATGGGGGCGACAGGAAGTTCGTGAAAAACTGTTTTTT | CASSLWGRQEVREKLFF
TRBJ2-7 | NA | TRBV11-2 | NA | TGTGCCAGCAGCTTAGGAAGGGGTGGGGCATACGAGCAGTACTTC | CASSLGRGGAYEQYF
TRBJ1-5 | NA | TRBV30 | NA | TGTGCCTGGAGTTCGGCAGCTTCGACAGGTTATCAGCCCCAGCATTTT | CAWSSAASTGYQPQHF
TRBJ2-5 | NA | TRBV9 | TRBD1 | TGTGCCAGCAGCTTCCGACAGGGGGCAGGAGAGACCCAGTACTTC | CASSFRQGAGETQYF
TRBJ2-3 | NA | TRBV19 | NA | TGTGCCAGTGCCGACGGGGGCACAGATACGCAGTATTTT | CASADGGTDTQYF
TRBJ2-7 | NA | TRBV7-9 | NA | TGTGCCAGCAGCTACCAAGGGCCGGGGGAGCAGTACTTC | CASSYQGPGEQYF
TRBJ2-1 | once | TRBV19 | TRBD2 | TGTGCCAGTAGTCCCGGACTAGCGGGAGAAAATGAGCAGTTCTTC | CASSPGLAGENEQFF
TRBJ2-3 | NA | TRBV28 | TRBD1 | TGTGCCGTGACAGGGGACCCAGATACGCAGTATTTT | CAVTGDPDTQYF
TRBJ1-5 | NA | TRBV30 | NA | TGTGCCTGGAGTGTACAGTATAATCAGCCCCAGCATTTT | CAWSVQYNQPQHF
TRBJ2-1 | NA | TRBV2 | NA | TGTGCCAGCAGTGACTTCGGGTTCAATGAGCAGTTCTTC | CASSDFGFNEQFF
TRBJ2-3 | NA | TRBV7-9 | TRBD2 | TGTGCCAGCAGCCCCGCGAGGGGACTACGAGTAGGAGATACGCAGTATTTT | CASSPARGLRVGDTQYF
TRBJ2-3 | NA | TRBV9 | TRBD2 | TGTGCCAGCAGCCCCCCTAGCGGGAGGGCCGCAGATACGCAGTATTTT | CASSPPSGRAADTQYF
TRBJ2-7 | NA | TRBV10-3 | TRBD1 | TGTGCCATCAGCGAGTCCATCCACAGAGGGGGCACACACATAATCCCGGGGGAGCAGTACTTC | CAISESIHRGGTHIIPGEQYF
TRBJ1-1 | NA | TRBV7-2 | NA | TGTGCCAGCAGCTCAACACGGGGCACTGAAGCTTTCTTT | CASSSTRGTEAFF
TRBJ2-1 | NA | TRBV18 | NA | TGTGCCAGCTCACCCCTTTGGGGGCCCTACAATGAGCAGTTCTTC | CASSPLWGPYNEQFF
TRBJ1-1 | few | TRBV2 | TRBD1 | TGTGCCACCCAACGCCGGGACAGTGAAGCTTTCTTT | CATQRRDSEAFF
TRBJ2-7 | NA | TRBV7-9 | TRBD1 | TGTGCCAGCAGCTTAGAACAGGGGCCCCGCGAGCAGTACTTC | CASSLEQGPREQYF